These 15 T cell receptor beta chains originate from one sample sequenced in a study of CD8 T cells in ankylosing spondylitis. Study results and caveats: What appeared characteristic of ankylosing spondylitis blood was a TCR beta motif of fewer than ten highly homologous variants.

TCRdb passed the 5' RACE reads through MiXCR, listing each CDR3 protein once. The data hold more than 400,000 distinct CDR3 sequences, with over 4% observed a single time. These receptors are not linked to any known antigen. Specimen: blood, either unsorted or a sorted T cell fraction (not recorded which). The receptors shown here come from a male donor with ankylosing spondylitis.

In this sample, this clonotype turned up many times. This sequence may be a read error, since a much larger clone differs from it by one base. The gene calls are TRBV7-9 and TRBJ2-1; 10 nucleotides match TRBD2. This CDR3 comprises 16 residues. Germline V CDR1 and CDR2: SEHNR, FQNEAQ (reference sequence). This CDR3 is CANSLSLAGVYGEQFF. CDR3 DNA sequence: TGTGCCAACAGCTTAAGCCTAGCGGGAGTCTACGGTGAGCAGTTCTTC.

This clonotype was counted many times. The chain carries TRBV29-1 and TRBJ2-1; D gene unclear. Germline CDR1 reads SQVTM; CDR2 reads ANQGSEA. Trimming pared 0 bases from V and 10 bases from J, leaving 7 bases between. The CDR3 consists of 11 residues. The CDR3 spells CSVEDRREQFF. CDR3 bases: TGCAGCGTTGAAGATCGGAGAGAGCAGTTCTTC.

The table lists this clonotype with a few counts. The chain combines TRBV18 with TRBJ1-1; possible D gene TRBD1, 5 bases. From germline, CDR1 is KGHSH and CDR2 LQKENI. Deletions cut 3 bases from V and 0 bases from J, with 8 bases between. CDR3 length equals 14 residues. The CDR3 DNA follows: TGTGCCAGCTCACCCCGGGGGATGAACACTGAAGCTTTCTTT. Translation gives CASSPRGMNTEAFF.

This clonotype was picked up many times. The chain combines TRBV20-1 with TRBJ1-3; D gene ambiguous. Deletions cut 0 bases from V and 4 bases from J, with 13 bases between. Germline V lookup: CDR1 DFQATT, CDR2 SNEGSKA (reference sequence). The CDR3 extends over 15 amino acids. This CDR3 is CSARDRQRIGNTIYF. The CDR3 region has the DNA TGCAGTGCTAGAGACAGGCAAAGGATCGGAAACACCATATATTTT.

Many counts were recorded for this clonotype. J is TRBJ1-5 and V is TRBV9; D is unresolved. Looked up from germline, CDR1 is SGDLS and CDR2 is YYNGEE. CDR3 length: 14 amino acids. V was trimmed by 0 bases and J by 1 base, leaving 5 bases between them. The CDR3, as DNA: TGTGCCAGCAGCGTAGGGCAGAGCAATCAGCCCCAGCATTTT. This encodes CASSVGQSNQPQHF.

This clonotype was recorded many times. The chain has TRBV5-1 and TRBJ2-2, with a weak D call TRBD1 (7 bases). This CDR3 spans 15 amino acids. V dropped 7 bases and J dropped 3 bases, with 16 bases sitting between them. Germline values: CDR1 SGHRS, CDR2 YFSETQ. The CDR3, as DNA: TGCGCCAGCCACGTTACAGGGGAGGACACCGGGGAGCTGTTTTTT. Its translation is CASHVTGEDTGELFF.

This clonotype was recorded a few times. This chain uses TRBV27 with TRBJ2-7; TRBD2 might be the D (6 bases). Looked up from germline, CDR1 is MNHEY and CDR2 is SMNVEV (reference sequence). CDR3 length: 14 amino acids. Trimming took off 5 bases at V and 9 bases at J, with 20 bases between the two ends. The CDR3 coding sequence is TGTGCCAGCAGTACCAGAGCGGACTACTATGGGCAGTACTTC. Translation gives CASSTRADYYGQYF.

The genes are TRBV7-2 and TRBJ2-7, with D unresolved. Trimming cost V 2 bases and J 6 bases, with 11 bases left between them. This CDR3 has 13 amino acids. Germline V gene lookup returns CDR1 SGHTA and CDR2 FQGNSA. CDR3 nucleotides: TGTGCCAGCAGCTTAAGGGTCACCTCCGAGCAGTACTTC. This codes for CASSLRVTSEQYF.

This clonotype was seen ten or more times. The chain recombines TRBV6-1 with TRBJ2-7, with 7 bases identical to TRBD1. V gave up 5 bases and J gave up 3 bases; unmatched junction bases: 4. This CDR3 is built from 13 residues. The germline V gene has CDR1 MNHNS and CDR2 SASEGT. The CDR3 protein is CASSQTGFYEQYF. The DNA of the CDR3 is TGTGCCAGCAGTCAGACAGGGTTCTACGAGCAGTACTTC.

This clonotype occurred many times. This chain joins TRBV4-3 and TRBJ2-7; D is unclear. CDR1 LGHNA and CDR2 YSLEER come from the germline V gene. V was cut by 0 bases and J by 5 bases, with 5 bases left in between. The CDR3 covers 12 residues. This CDR3 is CASSQDGDEQYF. The CDR3 DNA is TGCGCCAGCAGCCAAGATGGAGACGAGCAGTACTTC.

This clonotype occurred many times. V and J are TRBV12-3 or TRBV12-4 and TRBJ2-1; D perhaps matches TRBD2 (5 bases). Trimming pared 2 bases from V and 3 bases from J, leaving 11 bases between. The CDR3 has 15 residues. Written as DNA, the CDR3 is TGTGCCAGCAGTTTACGCGGGTTCTTCTACAATGAGCAGTTCTTC. It translates to CASSLRGFFYNEQFF.

This clonotype was seen a handful of times. The rearrangement uses TRBV6-2 or TRBV6-3 and TRBJ2-7, with D tentatively TRBD2 (6 bases). V lost 6 bases and J 6 bases, leaving 15 bases between the germline ends. Germline assignment: CDR1 MNHEY and CDR2 SVGEGT. The CDR3 loop spans 13 amino acids. The CDR3 here is CASSNGGLGEQYF. The CDR3, as DNA: TGTGCCAGCAGCAATGGGGGACTCGGCGAGCAGTACTTC.

The table lists this clonotype with a few counts. The V call is TRBV18, the J call TRBJ1-2; a possible D gene is TRBD1 (5 bases). The CDR3 contains 15 residues. CDR1 is KGHSH, CDR2 LQKENI, per germline. Trimming removed 3 bases at V and 2 bases at J, with 13 bases between. This CDR3 is CASSPQKGPNYGYTF. Written as DNA, the CDR3 is TGTGCCAGCTCACCGCAGAAGGGACCAAACTATGGCTACACCTTC.

This clonotype occurred many times. The V and J genes are TRBV9 and TRBJ2-5, with unresolved D. This CDR3 is 14 amino acids long. CDR1 is SGDLS and CDR2 is YYNGEE in the germline V gene. V lost 0 bases to trimming and J lost 1 base, with 7 bases between them. The CDR3 protein is CASSVVSSQETQYF. The CDR3, as DNA: TGTGCCAGCAGCGTAGTCAGCAGCCAAGAGACCCAGTACTTC.

Ten or more counts support this clonotype. This chain joins TRBV11-2 and TRBJ2-5, with 14 bases fitting TRBD2. The V gene end was trimmed by 1 base and the J gene end by 2 bases; junction bases not matched to a gene: 6. The V gene's germline CDR1 is SGHAT and CDR2 FQNNGV. This CDR3 has 18 amino acids. CDR3 DNA sequence: TGTGCCAGCAGCTTAGTGGGACTAGCGGGAGAGGCTCAAGAGACCCAGTACTTC. Its translation is CASSLVGLAGEAQETQYF.